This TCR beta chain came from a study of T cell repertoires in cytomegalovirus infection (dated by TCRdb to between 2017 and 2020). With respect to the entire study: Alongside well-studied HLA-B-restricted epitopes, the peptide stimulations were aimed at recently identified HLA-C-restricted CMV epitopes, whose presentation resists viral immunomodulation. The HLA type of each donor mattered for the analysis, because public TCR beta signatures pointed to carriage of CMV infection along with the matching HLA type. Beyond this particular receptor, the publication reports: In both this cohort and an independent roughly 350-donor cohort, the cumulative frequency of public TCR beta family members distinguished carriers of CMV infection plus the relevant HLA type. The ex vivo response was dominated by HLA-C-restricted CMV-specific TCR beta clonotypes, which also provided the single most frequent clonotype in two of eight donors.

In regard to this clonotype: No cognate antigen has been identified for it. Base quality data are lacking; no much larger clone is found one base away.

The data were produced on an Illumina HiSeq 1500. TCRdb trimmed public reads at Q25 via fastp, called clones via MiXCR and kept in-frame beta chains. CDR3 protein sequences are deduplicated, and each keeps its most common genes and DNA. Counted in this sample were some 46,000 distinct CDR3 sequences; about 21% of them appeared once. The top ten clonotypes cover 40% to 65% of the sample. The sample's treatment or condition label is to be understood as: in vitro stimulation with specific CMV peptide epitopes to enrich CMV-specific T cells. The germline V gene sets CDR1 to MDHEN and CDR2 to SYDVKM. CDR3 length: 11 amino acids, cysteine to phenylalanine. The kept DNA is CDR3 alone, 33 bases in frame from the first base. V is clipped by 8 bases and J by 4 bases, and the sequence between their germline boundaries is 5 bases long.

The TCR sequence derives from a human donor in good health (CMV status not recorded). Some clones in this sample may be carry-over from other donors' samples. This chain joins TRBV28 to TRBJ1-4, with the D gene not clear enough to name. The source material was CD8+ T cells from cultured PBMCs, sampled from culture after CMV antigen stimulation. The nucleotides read TGTGCCAGCCTAAATAATGAAAAACTGTTTTTT. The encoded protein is CASLNNEKLFF.